The following is a T cell receptor beta chain sequence with its context. What it binds is not known. These data are taken from a study of post-analysis software for immune sequencing data. Study background: Included among the disease courses, which were recorded for the cohort, were relapsing-remitting, secondary progressive and progressive-relapsing multiple sclerosis.

Every TCR beta cDNA library bore unique molecular identifiers. TCRdb recomputed calls from the PCR reads with MiXCR, one row per CDR3 protein. Of some 260,000 distinct CDR3 sequences detected, 35% to 40% appear once; the ten largest clones hold under 5%. Study-wide findings and caveats: Compared with controls, patients had more of about 5 TRBV segments, including TRBV5-6, TRBV5-1 and TRBV20-1. Controls' normalized Chao1 diversity significantly exceeded that of multiple sclerosis patients. Same-batch preparations were strongly co-clustered by F measure.

CDR3 size: 13 residues. From germline, CDR1 is DFQATT and CDR2 SNEGSKA (reference sequence). The trim removed 6 bases at V and 6 bases at J, leaving 7 bases unmatched. This TCR was recovered from a girl between 10 and 17 years old with multiple sclerosis. The sample was blood. The chain is built from TRBV20-1 and TRBJ2-1, with 8 bases lining up with TRBD2. In DNA, the CDR3 is TGCAGTGCGCGGACTAGCTGGGGCAATGAGCAGTTCTTC. This translates into CSARTSWGNEQFF.